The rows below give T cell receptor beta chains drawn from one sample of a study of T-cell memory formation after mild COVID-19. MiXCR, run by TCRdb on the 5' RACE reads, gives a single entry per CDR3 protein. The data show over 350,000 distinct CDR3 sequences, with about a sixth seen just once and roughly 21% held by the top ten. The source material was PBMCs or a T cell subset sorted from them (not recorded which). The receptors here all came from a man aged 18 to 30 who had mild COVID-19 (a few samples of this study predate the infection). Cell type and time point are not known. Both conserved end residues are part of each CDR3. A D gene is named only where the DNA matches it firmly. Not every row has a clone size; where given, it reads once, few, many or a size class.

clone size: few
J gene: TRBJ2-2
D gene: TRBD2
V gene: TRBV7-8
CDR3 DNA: TGTGCCAGCAGCTTTGCTCGTCCGGGACTAGCGGATACCGGGGAGCTGTTTTTT
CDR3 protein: CASSFARPGLADTGELFF

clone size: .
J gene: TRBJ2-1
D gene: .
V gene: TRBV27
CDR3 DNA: TGTGCCAGCAGTTGGGACGGCAGCTCCTACAATGAGCAGTTCTTC
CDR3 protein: CASSWDGSSYNEQFF

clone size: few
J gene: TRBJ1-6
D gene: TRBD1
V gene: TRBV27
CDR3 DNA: TGTGCCAGCAGTCCTCGACAGGGGGCGCTTAATTCACCCCTCCACTTT
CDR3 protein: CASSPRQGALNSPLHF

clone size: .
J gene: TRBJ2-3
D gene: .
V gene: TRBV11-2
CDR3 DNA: TGTGCCAGCAGCTTAGCCGTTACGCAGTATTTT
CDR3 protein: CASSLAVTQYF

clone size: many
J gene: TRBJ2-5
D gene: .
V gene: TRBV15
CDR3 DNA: TGTGCCACCAGCAGAGCCGGCGGGGCCCAGTACTTC
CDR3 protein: CATSRAGGAQYF

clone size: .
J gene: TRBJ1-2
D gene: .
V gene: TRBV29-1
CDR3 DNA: TGCAGCGTTGAGTCGGACCCCTATGGCTACACCTTC
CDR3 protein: CSVESDPYGYTF

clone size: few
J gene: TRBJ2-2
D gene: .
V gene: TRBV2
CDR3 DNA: TGTGCCAGCAGTTTCACGTACAGGGACACTGGGGAGCTGTTTTTT
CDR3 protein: CASSFTYRDTGELFF

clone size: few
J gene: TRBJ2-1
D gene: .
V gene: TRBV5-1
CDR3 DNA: TGCGCCAGCAGCTTGGAGCGAGGGGGTTTTGGTGGCAATGAGCAGTTCTTC
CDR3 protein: CASSLERGGFGGNEQFF

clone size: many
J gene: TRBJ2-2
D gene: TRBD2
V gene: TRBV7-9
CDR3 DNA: TGTGCCAGCAGCGAGACTAGCGCCACGCCTCCAGAGCTGTTTTTT
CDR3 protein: CASSETSATPPELFF

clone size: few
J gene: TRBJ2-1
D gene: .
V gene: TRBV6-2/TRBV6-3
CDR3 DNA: TGTGCCAGCAGCCCCTGGTCAGGGAGTCGGTACAATGAGCAGTTCTTC
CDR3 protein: CASSPWSGSRYNEQFF

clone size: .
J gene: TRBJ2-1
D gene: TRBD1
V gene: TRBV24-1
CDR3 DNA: TGTGCCACCAGTGACCAGACAAGGACAGGGCGACAGTTCTTC
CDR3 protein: CATSDQTRTGRQFF

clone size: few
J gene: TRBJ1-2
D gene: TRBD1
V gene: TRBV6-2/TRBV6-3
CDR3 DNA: TGTGCCAGCAGGAGCGGACAGGGGACCTATGGCTACACCTTC
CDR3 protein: CASRSGQGTYGYTF

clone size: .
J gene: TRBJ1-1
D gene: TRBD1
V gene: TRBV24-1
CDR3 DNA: TGTGCCACCAGTGATACCCGACAGGGGAACACTGAAGCTTTCTTT
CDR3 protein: CATSDTRQGNTEAFF

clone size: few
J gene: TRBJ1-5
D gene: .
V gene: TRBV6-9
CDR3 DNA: TGTGCCAGCGGTGGTCAGCCCCAGCATTTT
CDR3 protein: CASGGQPQHF

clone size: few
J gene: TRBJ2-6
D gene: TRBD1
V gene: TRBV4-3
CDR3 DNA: TGCGCCAGCAGCACCCTCTCCGGGACAGGGGGTTTCTCTGGGGCCAACGTCCTGACTTTC
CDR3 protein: CASSTLSGTGGFSGANVLTF

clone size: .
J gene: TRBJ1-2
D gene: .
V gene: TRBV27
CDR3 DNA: TGTGCCAGCAGTTCACAGGGTTTTTCGAACTATGGCTACACCTTC
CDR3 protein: CASSSQGFSNYGYTF

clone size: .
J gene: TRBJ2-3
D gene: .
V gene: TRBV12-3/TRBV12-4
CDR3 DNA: TGTGCCAGCAGCCGCGGGGACCGTGGAGATACAGATACGCAGTATTTT
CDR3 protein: CASSRGDRGDTDTQYF

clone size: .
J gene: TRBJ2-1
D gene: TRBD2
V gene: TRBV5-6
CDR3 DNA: TGTGCCAGCAGCTCTAGCGGGGGGCTCGGGTTCTTC
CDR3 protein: CASSSSGGLGFF

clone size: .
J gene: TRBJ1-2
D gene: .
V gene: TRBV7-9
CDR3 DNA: TGTGCCAGCAGCTCAGAGGTGCCCCGCCGTTATGGCTACACCTTC
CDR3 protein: CASSSEVPRRYGYTF

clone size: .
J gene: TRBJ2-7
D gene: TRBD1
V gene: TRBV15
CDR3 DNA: TGTGCCACCAGCAGAGACCGGGGACAGAGCTCCTACGAGCAGTACTTC
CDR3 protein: CATSRDRGQSSYEQYF

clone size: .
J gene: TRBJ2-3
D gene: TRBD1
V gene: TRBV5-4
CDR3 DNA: TGTGCCAGCAGCTTTCGCCTGACGACAGGGGGCACAGATACGCAGTATTTT
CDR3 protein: CASSFRLTTGGTDTQYF

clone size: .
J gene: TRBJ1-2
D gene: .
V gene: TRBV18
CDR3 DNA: TGTGCCAGCTCACAAGGCCGGGACCAGGAGGGCTACACCTTC
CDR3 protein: CASSQGRDQEGYTF

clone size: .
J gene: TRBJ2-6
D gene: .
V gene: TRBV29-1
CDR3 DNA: TGCAGCGTTATCGCTTGGGACTCTGGGGCCAACGTCCTGACTTTC
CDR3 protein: CSVIAWDSGANVLTF

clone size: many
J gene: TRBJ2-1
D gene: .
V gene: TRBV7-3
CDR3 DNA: TGTGCCAGCAGCTCCGAGGGGGGGTCCTACAATGAGCAGTTCTTC
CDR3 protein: CASSSEGGSYNEQFF

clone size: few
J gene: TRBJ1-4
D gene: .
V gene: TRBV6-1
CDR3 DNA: TGTGCCAGCACCGCACGACCCGGGGGCCTAGCTAATGAAAAACTGTTTTTT
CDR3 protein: CASTARPGGLANEKLFF

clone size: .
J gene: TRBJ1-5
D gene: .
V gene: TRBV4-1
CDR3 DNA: TGCGCCAGCAGCCATGGGGGGGGTGGCAATCAGCCCCAGCATTTT
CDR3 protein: CASSHGGGGNQPQHF

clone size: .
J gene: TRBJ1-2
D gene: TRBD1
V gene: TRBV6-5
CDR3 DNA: TGTGCCAGCAGCTACGACAGGGTATGGTATGGCTACACCTTC
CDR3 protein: CASSYDRVWYGYTF

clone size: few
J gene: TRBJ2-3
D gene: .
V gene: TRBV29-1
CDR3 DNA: TGCAGCGTTGTCGGGAGCCGAGCAGATACGCAGTATTTT
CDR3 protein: CSVVGSRADTQYF

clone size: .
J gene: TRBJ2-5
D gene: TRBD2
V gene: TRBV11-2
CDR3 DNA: TGTGCCAGCAGCTTGAATAGCGGGGGAGGAGAGACCCAGTACTTC
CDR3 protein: CASSLNSGGGETQYF

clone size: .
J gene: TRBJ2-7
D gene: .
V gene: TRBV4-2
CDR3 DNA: TGTGCCAGCAGCCAAGACGGGACATCCTACGAGCAGTACTTC
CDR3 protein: CASSQDGTSYEQYF

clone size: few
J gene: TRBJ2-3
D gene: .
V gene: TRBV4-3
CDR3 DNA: TGCGCCAGCAGCCAAGTCCGGGACCCCCACCCCGCAGATACGCAGTATTTT
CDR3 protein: CASSQVRDPHPADTQYF

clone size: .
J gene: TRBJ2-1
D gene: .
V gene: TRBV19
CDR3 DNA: TGTGCCAGTTCCCCCCCTGAGTCCCATGAGCAGTTCTTC
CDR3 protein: CASSPPESHEQFF

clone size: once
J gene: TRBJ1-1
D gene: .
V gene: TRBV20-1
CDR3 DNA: TGCAGTGGCAGGCAAGGAGCCACTGAAGCTTTCTTT
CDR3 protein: CSGRQGATEAFF

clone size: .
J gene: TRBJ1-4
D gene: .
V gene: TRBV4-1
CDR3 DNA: TGCGCCAGCAGCCGAACCGGGGCTGGGGAAAAACTGTTTTTT
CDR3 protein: CASSRTGAGEKLFF

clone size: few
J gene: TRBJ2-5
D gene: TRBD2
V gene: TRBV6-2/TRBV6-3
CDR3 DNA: TGTGCCAGCAGTTATGAACCCGGACTAGCGGGGGTCGGAGAGACCCAGTACTTC
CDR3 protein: CASSYEPGLAGVGETQYF